The clone carrying this T cell receptor beta chain was counted only a few times. Its antigen is unknown. This sample stems from a study of T cell repertoires in cytomegalovirus infection. The wider study: Through public TCR beta signatures, both CMV infection and matching HLA type were indicated. Study-wide results and limits: Cumulative frequency of public TCR beta families picked out carriers of CMV plus the relevant HLA.

TCRdb processed the reads anew with MiXCR; each CDR3 protein has one entry. The sample carries around 300,000 distinct CDR3 sequences, about 20% recorded once. Trimming took off 7 bases at V and 2 bases at J, with 9 bases between the two ends. This CDR3 comprises 14 residues. Looked up from germline, CDR1 is MNHEY and CDR2 is SMNVEV (reference sequence). V and J are TRBV27 and TRBJ2-6, with unresolved D. The sequence came from a human donor in good health (CMV status not recorded). Some clones in this sample may be carry-over from other donors' samples. The sequencing used cultured PBMCs, collected from culture after CMV antigen stimulation. The CDR3 DNA follows: TGTGCCAGCATGTGGGGTGCTGGGGCCAACGTCCTGACTTTC. Residues: CASMWGAGANVLTF. Full variable domain (remainder filled in from reference TRBV27 and TRBJ2-6): EAQVTQNPRYLITVTGKKLTVTCSQNMNHEYMSWYRQDPGLGLRQIYYSMNVEVTDKGDVPEGYKVSRKEKRNFPLILESPSPNQTSLYFCASMWGAGANVLTFGAGSRLTVL.